This T cell receptor (beta chain) comes out of a study of CD8 T cells in ankylosing spondylitis. Whole-study findings and limits: Reports say disease-linked clones showed up significantly more in matched ankylosing spondylitis synovial fluid. Some of the motif variants had earlier been found in reactive arthritis patients' fluid and blood. Within ankylosing spondylitis blood, a TCR beta motif made up of under 10 highly homologous variants appeared to be characteristic.

A quantitative 5'-RACE method, one with molecular barcodes, was used to make TCR beta libraries. TCRdb reprocessed the 5' RACE reads via MiXCR and lists one record per CDR3 protein. Among 350,000 to 550,000 distinct CDR3 sequences, roughly 27% were seen once, and the ten largest hold 0.75% to 0.9%. This CDR3 has 14 amino acids. Germline V lookup: CDR1 DFQATT, CDR2 SNEGSKA (reference sequence). V was cut by 6 bases and J by 3 bases, with 18 bases left in between. As regards this clonotype: Antigen: not known.

The source of this sequence is a male donor with ankylosing spondylitis. J is TRBJ2-7 and V is TRBV20-1; either TRBD1 or TRBD2 may fit D (5 bases each). The sequenced sample was blood, either unsorted or a sorted T cell fraction (not recorded which). CDR3 sequence (DNA): TGCAGTGCCCCCCGAGGGGTTGAAGGCTACGAGCAGTACTTC. Its translation: CSAPRGVEGYEQYF.